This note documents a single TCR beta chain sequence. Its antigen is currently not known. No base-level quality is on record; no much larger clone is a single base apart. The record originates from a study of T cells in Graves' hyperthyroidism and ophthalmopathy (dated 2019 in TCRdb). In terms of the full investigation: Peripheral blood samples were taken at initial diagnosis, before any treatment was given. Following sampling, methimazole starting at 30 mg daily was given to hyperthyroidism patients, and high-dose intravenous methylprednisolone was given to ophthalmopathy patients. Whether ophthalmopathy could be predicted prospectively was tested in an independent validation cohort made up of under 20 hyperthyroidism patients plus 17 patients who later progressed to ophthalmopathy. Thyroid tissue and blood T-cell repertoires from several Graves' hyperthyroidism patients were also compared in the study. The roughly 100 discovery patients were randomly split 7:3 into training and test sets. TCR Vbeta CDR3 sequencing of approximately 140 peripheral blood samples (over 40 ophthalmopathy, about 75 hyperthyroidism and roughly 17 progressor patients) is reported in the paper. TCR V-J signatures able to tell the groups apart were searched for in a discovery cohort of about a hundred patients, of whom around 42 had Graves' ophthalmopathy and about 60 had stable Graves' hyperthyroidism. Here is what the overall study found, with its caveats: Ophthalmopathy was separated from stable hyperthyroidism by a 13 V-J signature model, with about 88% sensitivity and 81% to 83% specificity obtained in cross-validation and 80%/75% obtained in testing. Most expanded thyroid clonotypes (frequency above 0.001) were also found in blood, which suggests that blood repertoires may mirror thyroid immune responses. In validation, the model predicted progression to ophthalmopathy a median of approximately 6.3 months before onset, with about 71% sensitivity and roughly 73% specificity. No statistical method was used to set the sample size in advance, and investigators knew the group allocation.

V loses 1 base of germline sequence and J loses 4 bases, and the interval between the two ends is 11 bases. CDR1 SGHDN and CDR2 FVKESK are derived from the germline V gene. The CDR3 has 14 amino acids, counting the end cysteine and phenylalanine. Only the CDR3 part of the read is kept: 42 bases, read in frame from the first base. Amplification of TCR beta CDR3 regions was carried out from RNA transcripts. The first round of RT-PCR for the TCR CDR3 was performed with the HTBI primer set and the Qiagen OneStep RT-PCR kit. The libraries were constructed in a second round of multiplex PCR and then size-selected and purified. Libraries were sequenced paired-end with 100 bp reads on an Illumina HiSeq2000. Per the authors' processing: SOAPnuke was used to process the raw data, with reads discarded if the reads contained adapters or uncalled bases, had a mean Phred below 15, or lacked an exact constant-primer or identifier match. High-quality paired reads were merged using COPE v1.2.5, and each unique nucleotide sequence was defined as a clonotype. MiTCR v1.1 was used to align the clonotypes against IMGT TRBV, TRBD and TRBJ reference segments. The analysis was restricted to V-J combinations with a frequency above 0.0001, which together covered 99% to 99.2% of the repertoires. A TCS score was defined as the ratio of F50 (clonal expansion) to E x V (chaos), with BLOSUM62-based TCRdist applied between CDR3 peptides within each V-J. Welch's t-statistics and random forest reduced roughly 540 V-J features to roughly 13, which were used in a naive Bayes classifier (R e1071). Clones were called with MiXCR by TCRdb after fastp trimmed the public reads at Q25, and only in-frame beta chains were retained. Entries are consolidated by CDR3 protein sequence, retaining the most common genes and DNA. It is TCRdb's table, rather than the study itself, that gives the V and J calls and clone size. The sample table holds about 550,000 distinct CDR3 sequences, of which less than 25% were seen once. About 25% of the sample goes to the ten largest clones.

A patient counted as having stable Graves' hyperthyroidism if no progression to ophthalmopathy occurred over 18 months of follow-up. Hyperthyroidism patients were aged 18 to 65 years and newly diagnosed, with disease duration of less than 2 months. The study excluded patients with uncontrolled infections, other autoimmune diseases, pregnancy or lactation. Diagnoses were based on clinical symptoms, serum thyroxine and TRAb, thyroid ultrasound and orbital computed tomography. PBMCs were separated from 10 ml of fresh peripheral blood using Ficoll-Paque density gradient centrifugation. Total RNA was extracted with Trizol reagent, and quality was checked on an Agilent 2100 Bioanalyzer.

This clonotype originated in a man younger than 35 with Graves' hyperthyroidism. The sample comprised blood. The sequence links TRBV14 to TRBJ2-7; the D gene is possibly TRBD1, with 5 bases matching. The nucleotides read TGTGCCAGCAGCCAAGGCGTCCCAGGGTACGAGCAGTACTTC. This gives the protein CASSQGVPGYEQYF.